This TCR beta chain appears in the sequencing data of a study of spatial heterogeneity in lung cancer. Looking at the study overall: Consistent detection of more beta-chain than alpha-chain sequences was observed.

Documented time point: sample taken at primary tumor resection. Frozen PBMC, nontumor lung or tumor provided whole RNA, which was sequenced unsorted. TCRdb fed the 5' RACE reads into MiXCR, producing one record per CDR3 protein. This table holds more than 7,500 distinct CDR3 sequences, roughly 5% found once. This clonotype was counted ten times or more. A library made for alpha chains picked up this beta chain off target, so its size means little. From germline, CDR1 is SGHTA and CDR2 FQGNSA. The CDR3 runs 15 residues. The V and J ends lost 3 bases and 1 base, in that order; junction bases with no gene match: 4.

The origin of this receptor is a male donor with early-stage non-small cell lung cancer. The chain is built from TRBV7-2 and TRBJ1-1; 8 nucleotides agree with TRBD1. The source was PBMCs, collected at surgery. CDR3: CASSLGDRRNTEAFF. CDR3 nucleotide sequence: TGTGCCAGCAGCTTGGGGGACAGGCGGAACACTGAAGCTTTCTTT.